This passage covers 21 T cell receptor beta chains from one sample sequenced in a study of T-cell reconstitution after alpha-beta-depleted transplantation in children. The TCRbeta library was prepared with unique molecular identifiers. MiXCR, applied by TCRdb to the PCR reads, yields one record per CDR3 protein. The sample shows around 340,000 distinct CDR3 sequences, 13% of them seen only once. The source was PBMCs, collected from the stem cell graft. These TCRs come from a human donor who donated a stem cell graft to a child with Fanconi anemia.

This rearrangement joins TRBV11-1 to TRBJ2-6; D not resolved. The CDR3 is 18 residues long. CDR1 is SGHAT, CDR2 FQDESV, per germline (reference sequence). V was pared by 3 bases and J by 0 bases, with 15 bases between. In nucleotides, the CDR3 is TGTGCCAGCAGCTTTCGCGGCCATTCAATCTCTGGGGCCAACGTCCTGACTTTC. Translated: CASSFRGHSISGANVLTF.

This clonotype was seen a few times. The genes are TRBV5-1 and TRBJ1-5, with 9 bases fitting TRBD1. CDR3 size: 16 residues. Germline V gene data show CDR1 as SGHRS and CDR2 as YFSETQ. Trimming removed 0 bases from V and 6 bases from J; junction bases left unmatched: 7. The CDR3 reads CASSLGGQGSGQPQHF. The CDR3 DNA reads as TGCGCCAGCAGCTTGGGGGGACAGGGCTCTGGTCAGCCCCAGCATTTT.

This clonotype was picked up many times. The chain couples TRBV6-5 to TRBJ1-6; 8 positions agree with TRBD1. The CDR3 is made up of 14 amino acids. The V segment lost 6 bases and the J segment 5 bases; nucleotides outside the gene matches: 3. From germline, CDR1 is MNHEY and CDR2 SVGAGI. The CDR3: CASSGTGNNSPLHF. DNA for the CDR3: TGTGCCAGCAGCGGGACAGGAAATAATTCACCCCTCCACTTT.

This clonotype was seen repeatedly, ten times or more. The gene calls are TRBV28 and TRBJ2-3; D perhaps matches TRBD1 (6 bases). The CDR3 covers 15 residues. Germline CDR1 is MDHEN and CDR2 is SYDVKM. V lost 7 bases and J 2 bases, leaving 16 bases between the germline ends. The chain's CDR3 is CASNPWTDLTDTQYF. The CDR3 DNA follows: TGTGCCAGCAACCCGTGGACAGATCTCACAGATACGCAGTATTTT.

This clonotype was seen at least ten times. This chain uses TRBV13 with TRBJ1-4; D uncertain. CDR1 PRHDT and CDR2 FYEKMQ come from the germline V gene (reference sequence). This CDR3 spans 14 amino acids. The V and J ends lost 2 bases and 7 bases respectively, with 11 bases between them. CDR3 coding DNA: TGTGCCAGCAGCTTATCAGGATGGGGTGAAAAACTGTTTTTT. Protein product: CASSLSGWGEKLFF. Drawing the rest from reference TRBV13 and TRBJ1-4, the complete variable domain is AAGVIQSPRHLIKEKRETATLKCYPIPRHDTVYWYQQGPGQDPQFLISFYEKMQSDKGSIPDRFSAQQFSDYHSELNMSSLELGDSALYFCASSLSGWGEKLFFGSGTQLSVL.

This clonotype was recorded only once. The rearrangement links TRBV6-5 to TRBJ2-7; 8 bases align to TRBD1. CDR1 and CDR2 from the germline V gene are MNHEY and SVGAGI. This CDR3 has 14 amino acids. V dropped 7 bases and J dropped 0; count of bases not matched to a gene: 5. The CDR3 DNA follows: TGTGCCAGCAAATCTACAGGGGGCTCCTACGAGCAGTACTTC. Translation: CASKSTGGSYEQYF.

The genes are TRBV25-1 and TRBJ2-1; the D is unclear. This CDR3 contains 15 residues. Trimming pared 1 base from V and 3 bases from J, leaving 10 bases between. Germline CDR1 reads MGHDK; CDR2 reads SYGVNS. The CDR3 loop is CASSELVPRYNEQFF. DNA for the CDR3: TGTGCCAGCAGTGAATTGGTTCCGCGCTACAATGAGCAGTTCTTC.

This clonotype was observed a handful of times. The chain combines TRBV7-2 with TRBJ1-5; D unclear. This CDR3 comprises 13 residues. Trimming pared 5 bases from V and 6 bases from J, leaving 11 bases between. Germline assignment: CDR1 SGHTA and CDR2 FQGNSA. This CDR3 reads CASSPAPIQPQHF. CDR3 sequence (DNA): TGTGCCAGCAGCCCGGCCCCCATTCAGCCCCAGCATTTT.

The chain recombines TRBV5-1 with TRBJ1-2; D is unresolved. This CDR3 region has 13 residues. Germline lookup yields CDR1 SGHRS and CDR2 YFSETQ. V lost 7 bases, J lost 0 bases, and 10 bases lay in between. The CDR3 loop is CASRTATNYGYTF. DNA of the CDR3: TGCGCCAGCCGCACAGCTACTAACTATGGCTACACCTTC.

This rearrangement joins TRBV12-3 or TRBV12-4 to TRBJ1-6; D gene ambiguous. This CDR3 contains 14 residues. Deletions cut 7 bases from V and 6 bases from J, with 13 bases between. As DNA, the CDR3 is TGTGCCAGCACCCCCGATGAGTTTAATTCACCCCTCCACTTT. This codes for CASTPDEFNSPLHF.

This clonotype was seen only a few times. The V gene is TRBV28, the J gene TRBJ1-2; the D gene is possibly TRBD1 (5 bases). CDR1 and CDR2 (germline): MDHEN, SYDVKM. This CDR3 is built from 14 residues. Trimming took 1 base from V and 7 from J, leaving 13 bases between them. The CDR3 nucleotides are TGTGCCAGCAGTTTATCGGCAGGGAGTGCTGGCTACACCTTC. Its translation is CASSLSAGSAGYTF.

This clonotype was counted only a few times. Written as DNA, the CDR3 is TGTGCCAGCAGCCAAGATACCGGGAGCGGGGGTGGGAATGAGCAGTTCTTC. Amino acids: CASSQDTGSGGGNEQFF. This chain uses TRBV4-2 with TRBJ2-1; 8 nucleotides align to TRBD2. V lost 0 bases, J lost 7 bases, and 11 bases stayed unmatched. Germline V gene data show CDR1 as LGHNA and CDR2 as YNFKEQ. The CDR3 has 17 amino acids.

This clonotype has just a few counts. This chain uses TRBV15 with TRBJ1-6; D uncertain. Germline assignment: CDR1 LNHNV and CDR2 YYDKDF (reference sequence). V dropped 0 bases and J dropped 10 bases, with 13 bases sitting between them. The CDR3 has 15 residues. The CDR3 spells CATSRDGVGGSPLHF. The CDR3 coding sequence is TGTGCCACCAGCAGAGATGGAGTTGGTGGATCACCCCTCCACTTT.

The V call is TRBV20-1, the J call TRBJ2-3, with 7 nucleotides matching TRBD2. Germline loops: CDR1 DFQATT, CDR2 SNEGSKA (reference sequence). J lost 5 bases, V lost 6 bases, and 14 bases had no gene match. The CDR3 covers 15 residues. CDR3 residues: CSASPPLAYQDTQYF. The CDR3 DNA reads as TGCAGTGCCTCACCTCCACTAGCGTATCAAGATACGCAGTATTTT.

This clonotype was recorded a few times. The V and J genes are TRBV9 and TRBJ2-3, with 9 bases aligning to TRBD1. The CDR3 contains 15 residues. V dropped 1 base and J dropped 8; count of bases not matched to a gene: 8. Per the germline V gene, CDR1 is SGDLS and CDR2 is YYNGEE. In nucleotides, the CDR3 is TGTGCCAGCAGCGTACAGGACAGGGGTATTGGTACGCAGTATTTT. The encoded protein is CASSVQDRGIGTQYF.

This clonotype was seen at least ten times. The V call is TRBV2, the J call TRBJ2-1; the D gene is possibly TRBD1 (5 bases). CDR1 SNHLY and CDR2 FYNNEI come from the germline V gene. The CDR3 has 10 amino acids. V dropped 8 bases and J dropped 14 bases, with 13 bases sitting between them. For the CDR3, the DNA is TGTGCCAGCTCAGGGCAGAGAAAGTTCTTC. Translated, it gives CASSGQRKFF.

The rearrangement uses TRBV5-1 and TRBJ1-1; TRBD1 might be the D (5 bases). The ends were cut back, 7 bases at V and 2 bases at J, with 15 bases in the middle. CDR1 is SGHRS and CDR2 is YFSETQ in the germline V gene. The CDR3 covers 14 residues. Here the CDR3 reads CASQRGAENTEAFF. In DNA, the CDR3 is TGCGCCAGCCAGCGAGGGGCAGAAAACACTGAAGCTTTCTTT.

This clonotype was observed at least ten times. The chain employs TRBV29-1 and TRBJ2-3, with TRBD2 matching over 9 bases. Trimming at V came to 6 bases and at J to 6 bases, leaving 10 bases not matched to a gene. Per germline, CDR1 SQVTM and CDR2 ANQGSEA. The CDR3 spans 14 residues. For the CDR3, the DNA is TGCAGCGTGCCAGCGGGGGGCTTCGTGGATACGCAGTATTTT. Residues: CSVPAGGFVDTQYF.

This chain connects TRBV6-6 to TRBJ1-1, with D unclear. Trimming left V 2 bases short and J 7 bases short, with 11 bases between. This CDR3 contains 13 residues. Germline CDR1 is MNHNY and CDR2 is SVGAGI (reference sequence). The CDR3 DNA reads as TGTGCCAGCAGTTACGGGCAGGATAGTGAAGCTTTCTTT. It codes for CASSYGQDSEAFF.

The chain joins TRBV15 to TRBJ2-3; 7 bases match TRBD2. V dropped 8 bases and J dropped 3; count of bases not matched to a gene: 17. In germline, CDR1 is LNHNV, CDR2 YYDKDF (reference sequence). The CDR3 runs to 17 residues. CDR3 DNA: TGTGCCACCGCCCCGGACGGAGGGACCGGGGGGACAGATACGCAGTATTTT. This codes for CATAPDGGTGGTDTQYF.

The rearrangement links TRBV11-2 to TRBJ2-7, with TRBD1 identical over 9 bases. The V and J ends lost 2 bases and 2 bases, in that order; junction bases with no gene match: 4. This CDR3 has 15 residues. Germline V lookup: CDR1 SGHAT, CDR2 FQNNGV. CDR3: CASSLSGTGPYEQYF. The CDR3 DNA reads as TGTGCCAGCAGCTTAAGCGGGACAGGGCCCTACGAGCAGTACTTC.